A single sample is the source of the 8 T cell receptor beta chains below, sequenced in a study of beta chain features in type 1 diabetes. TCRB transcripts that were expressed got sequenced, as all of the isolated RNA had been reverse transcribed. Here immunoSEQ multiplex PCR was the method, and the copy in TCRdb shows in-frame clones only, minus some. The repertoire includes around 190,000 clones, 10% to 15% of them detected once, and 0.55% to 0.8% sits in the top ten. Sequencing used central memory CD4+ T cells from blood. Source of these receptors: a woman aged 18-29 years in good health.

This clone was observed a few times. The J gene is TRBJ2-7, the V gene TRBV27; 11 bases agree with TRBD1. The CDR3 runs to 14 residues. The germline V gene encodes CDR1 MNHEY and CDR2 SMNVEV (reference sequence). J gave up 5 bases and V 5 bases, and 5 bases lay outside the gene matches. The CDR3 region is CASSPWTGGHEQYF. The CDR3 bases are TGTGCCAGCAGTCCGTGGACAGGGGGCCACGAGCAGTACTTC.

This clone appeared a few times. The V call is TRBV6-4, the J call TRBJ1-4; TRBD1 is a possible D gene (5 bases). This CDR3 contains 15 residues. Germline loops: CDR1 MRHNA, CDR2 SNTAGT. The V and J ends lost 1 base and 0 bases respectively, with 6 bases between them. Written as DNA, the CDR3 is TGTGCCAGCAGTGACTTACAGGCAACTAATGAAAAACTGTTTTTT. Its protein product is CASSDLQATNEKLFF.

This clone was picked up a small number of times. The gene calls are TRBV18 and TRBJ2-6, with 11 bases matching TRBD1. The V and J ends lost 6 bases and 3 bases, in that order; junction bases with no gene match: 4. From germline, CDR1 is KGHSH and CDR2 LQKENI. The length of the CDR3 is 16 residues. CDR3 sequence (DNA): TGTGCCAGCTCCCGGACAGGGGGCTTTGGGGCCAACGTCCTGACTTTC. Amino acid sequence: CASSRTGGFGANVLTF.

A few counts support this clone. The gene calls are TRBV29-1 and TRBJ2-1; D might be TRBD2 (6 bases). The CDR3 totals 14 residues. Germline V gene data show CDR1 as SQVTM and CDR2 as ANQGSEA. The V gene lost 4 bases and the J gene lost 8 bases, with 18 bases spanning the gap. CDR3 residues: CSVAGGAGAHEQFF. The CDR3 DNA follows: TGCAGCGTTGCTGGCGGGGCTGGGGCGCATGAGCAGTTCTTC.

This clone was seen only once. The chain recombines TRBV7-8 with TRBJ2-1; 7 bases agree with TRBD2. This CDR3 region has 15 residues. Looked up from germline, CDR1 is SGHVS and CDR2 is FQNEAQ. J was trimmed by 7 bases and V by 5 bases; bases with no gene match: 11. Written as DNA, the CDR3 is TGTGCCAGCAGCCCCCGAGCGGGAACGGTGAATGAGCAGTTCTTC. It specifies CASSPRAGTVNEQFF.

The gene calls are TRBV19 and TRBJ2-7; 8 positions match TRBD1. The CDR3 is 13 amino acids. The germline V gene has CDR1 LNHDA and CDR2 SQIVND (reference sequence). V lost 7 bases and J lost 3; bases outside the gene matches: 5. The CDR3, as DNA: TGTGCCAGTAAGAGGACAGGGAGCTACGAGCAGTACTTC. Translation gives CASKRTGSYEQYF.

The J gene is TRBJ2-7, the V gene TRBV7-2; possibly TRBD1 for D (6 bases). Germline loops: CDR1 SGHTA, CDR2 FQGNSA. This CDR3 contains 15 residues. V was cut by 5 bases and J by 4 bases, with 18 bases left in between. The CDR3 loop reads CASSTSYREIYEQYF. DNA of the CDR3: TGTGCCAGCAGCACGTCGTACAGGGAGATTTACGAGCAGTACTTC. Looking up the rest from reference TRBV7-2 and TRBJ2-7 gives the full variable domain: GAGVSQSPSNKVTEKGKDVELRCDPISGHTALYWYRQSLGQGLEFLIYFQGNSAPDKSGLPSDRFSAERTGGSVSTLTIQRTQQEDSAVYLCASSTSYREIYEQYFGPGTRLTVT.

This clone was observed at least ten times. The J gene is TRBJ2-3, the V gene TRBV5-1; TRBD2 agrees at 10 bases. Germline V gene sequence: CDR1 SGHRS, CDR2 YFSETQ. The ends lost 4 bases at V and 4 bases at J; junction bases unmatched: 12. The CDR3 contains 17 residues. The CDR3 loop reads CASSVAPSGRSADTQYF. The CDR3 nucleotides are TGCGCCAGCAGCGTTGCCCCTAGCGGGAGAAGCGCAGATACGCAGTATTTT.